The rows below give T cell receptor beta chains drawn from one sample of a study of T cell repertoires in cytomegalovirus infection. TCRdb ran MiXCR on the reads and lists one entry per CDR3 protein. This repertoire shows about 890,000 distinct CDR3 sequences, approximately 31% found once; its top ten account for more than 13%. Their target antigens are unknown. Sequencing was performed on cultured CD8+ T cells from PBMCs, taken from culture after CMV antigen stimulation. The origin of the receptors is a human donor in good health (CMV status not recorded). Some clones in this sample may be carry-over from other donors' samples. Both conserved end residues are trimmed from each CDR3. Each record gives: D gene, V gene, CDR3 protein. A D gene is named only where the DNA matches it firmly.

. | TRBV6-1 | ASLGVDGQETQY
. | TRBV7-6 | AILAPTGELF
. | TRBV7-7 | ASSRDRGDTQY
. | TRBV27 | ASSYDSNQPQH
. | TRBV7-9 | ASSSAGRHANTGELF
TRBD2 | TRBV19 | ASSTRTSGDEQF
. | TRBV10-3 | AISENSRPTEAF
TRBD2 | TRBV7-4 | ASSLVLAGEKNIQY
. | TRBV7-2 | ASSLETGRNYGYT
. | TRBV11-1 | ASSQTWSSGANVLT
TRBD2 | TRBV20-1 | SARELAGVKY
. | TRBV6-1 | ASRPLNPPQDEKLF
TRBD1 | TRBV20-1 | SARHRDRGKYGAEAF
. | TRBV7-9 | ASSLGPGLH
. | TRBV25-1 | ASSEYALTDEQY
. | TRBV27 | ASSLWSGMETQY
. | TRBV7-3 | ASSLVESWGGNQPQH
TRBD1 | TRBV19 | ANQYRTGVTGELF
. | TRBV13 | AGSLEDNEQF
TRBD1 | TRBV12-3/TRBV12-4 | ASNYRGYNSPLH
. | TRBV14 | ASSHPGSRTGELF
. | TRBV27 | ASTPLVGGYYGYT
TRBD2 | TRBV11-2 | ASSFRLAGQETQY
. | TRBV7-6 | ASSEGYLGGNTIY
TRBD1 | TRBV4-2 | ASSHGQGAREQY
. | TRBV7-6 | ASSSRTNSYTEQF
. | TRBV7-8 | ASSLVEGWHTEAF
. | TRBV9 | ASSVVDHNEQF
TRBD1 | TRBV4-1 | ASSHRTGPNTEAF
. | TRBV10-3 | AISDAGGRQPQH
. | TRBV10-3 | AISEHQEIRRQTQY
. | TRBV5-1 | ASSFGTEYYEQY
. | TRBV9 | ASSVGGRGTDTQY
. | TRBV12-5 | ASGLVWWEQY
TRBD1 | TRBV5-4 | ASSPGTGHGEQY
. | TRBV6-1 | ASSEAQRYTDTQY
TRBD2 | TRBV6-6 | ASSYQGLAGANRHTGELF
. | TRBV6-1 | ASSGGLRGDQPQH
. | TRBV4-2 | ASSQERSSTEAF
. | TRBV18 | ASSPSGYNSPLH
TRBD2 | TRBV7-2 | ASSPQGGGSLATDTQY
. | TRBV4-3 | ASSQGGGSDGYT
. | TRBV6-1 | ANSEWEGSTDTQY